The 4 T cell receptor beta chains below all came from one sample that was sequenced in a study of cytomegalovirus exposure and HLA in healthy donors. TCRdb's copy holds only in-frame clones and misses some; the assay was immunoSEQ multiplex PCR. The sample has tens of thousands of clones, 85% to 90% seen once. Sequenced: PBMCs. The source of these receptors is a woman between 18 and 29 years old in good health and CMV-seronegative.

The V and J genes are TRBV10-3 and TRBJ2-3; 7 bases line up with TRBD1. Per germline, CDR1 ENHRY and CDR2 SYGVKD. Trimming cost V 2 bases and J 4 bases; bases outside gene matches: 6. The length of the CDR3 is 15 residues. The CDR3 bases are TGTGCCATCAGTGAGGTCTCCCAGGGGGCAGATACGCAGTATTTT. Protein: CAISEVSQGADTQYF.

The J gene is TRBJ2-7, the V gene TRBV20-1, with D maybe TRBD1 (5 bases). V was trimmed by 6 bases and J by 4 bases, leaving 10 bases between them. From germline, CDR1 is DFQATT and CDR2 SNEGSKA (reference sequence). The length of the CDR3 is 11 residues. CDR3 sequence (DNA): TGCAGTGCAGAATCAGGGTACGAGCAGTACTTC. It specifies CSAESGYEQYF.

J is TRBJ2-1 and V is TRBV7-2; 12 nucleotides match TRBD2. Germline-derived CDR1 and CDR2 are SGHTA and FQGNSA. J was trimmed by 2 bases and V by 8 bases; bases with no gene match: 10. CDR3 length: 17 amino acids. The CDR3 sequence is CASQPEGLAGTYNEQFF. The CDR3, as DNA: TGTGCCAGCCAGCCGGAAGGACTAGCGGGGACCTACAATGAGCAGTTCTTC.

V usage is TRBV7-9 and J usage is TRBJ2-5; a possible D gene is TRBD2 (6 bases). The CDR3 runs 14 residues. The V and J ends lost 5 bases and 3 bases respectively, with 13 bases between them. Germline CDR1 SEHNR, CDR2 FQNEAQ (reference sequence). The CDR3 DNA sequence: TGTGCCAGCAGCCCTTTGGGGGGAGAAGAGACCCAGTACTTC. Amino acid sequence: CASSPLGGEETQYF.